This TCR beta chain was documented in a study of cytomegalovirus exposure and HLA in healthy donors. Broader study findings: Productive status was seen about 87% or about 30% of the time for most TCR beta V segments in an earlier analysis. What TCR beta sequences reportedly achieved was accurate prediction of HLA-A and HLA-B alleles in most subjects.

A multiplex PCR was run with 60 Vbeta primers and 13 Jbeta primers. The protocol was immunoSEQ multiplex PCR, while the TCRdb copy is restricted to in-frame clones and leaves out a portion. In the table there are approximately 140,000 clones, about two thirds of which are singletons. The ends were cut back, 5 bases at V and 7 bases at J, with 9 bases in the middle. There are 12 residues in the CDR3. Germline V gene lookup returns CDR1 MNHEY and CDR2 SMNVEV (reference sequence). As regards this clone: Its antigen is undetermined.

The chain uses TRBV27 and TRBJ1-5; tentatively, D is TRBD1 (5 bases). The sample comprised PBMCs. This receptor was identified in an older woman in good health and CMV-seropositive. The CDR3 nucleotides are TGTGCCAGCAGTATCTCAGGGCAGCCCCAGCATTTT. Its protein is CASSISGQPQHF.